The clone carrying this TCR beta chain showed up many times. Its antigen is currently unknown. Researchers attached unique molecular identifiers to individual cDNA molecules. Each CDR3 protein gets one entry after TCRdb re-called the 5' RACE reads with MiXCR. This table has tens of thousands of distinct CDR3 sequences, under 15% appearing once. The CDR3 is 16 residues long. The V segment lost 5 bases and the J segment 1 base; nucleotides outside the gene matches: 9. The germline gives CDR1 MDHEN, CDR2 SYDVKM. This entry belongs to a study of early T cells in non-severe SARS-CoV-2 infection. Study-wide results and limits: VDJdb matching favored anti-spike CD8 responses, missing private and CD4 specificities.

The chain joins TRBV28 to TRBJ2-5, with 8 positions matching TRBD2. The TCR was taken from an adult who was a healthcare worker with PCR-confirmed SARS-CoV-2 infection or an uninfected control (not recorded which). The specimen was whole blood. CDR3 residues: CASSLYQLAAQETQYF. For the CDR3, the DNA is TGTGCCAGCAGTCTCTATCAACTAGCGGCCCAAGAGACCCAGTACTTC.